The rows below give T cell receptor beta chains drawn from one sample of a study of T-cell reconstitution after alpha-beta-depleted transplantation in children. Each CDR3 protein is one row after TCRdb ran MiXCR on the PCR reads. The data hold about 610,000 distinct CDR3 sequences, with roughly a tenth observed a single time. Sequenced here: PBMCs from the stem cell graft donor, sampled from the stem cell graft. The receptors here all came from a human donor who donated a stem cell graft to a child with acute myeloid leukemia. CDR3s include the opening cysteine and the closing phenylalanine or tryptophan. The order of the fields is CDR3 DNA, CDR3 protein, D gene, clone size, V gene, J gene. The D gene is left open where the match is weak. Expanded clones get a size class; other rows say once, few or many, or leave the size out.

CDR3nt: TGCAGTGCTAGGAGTGACAGGGAGAATCAGCCCCAGCATTTT; CDR3aa: CSARSDRENQPQHF; d_gene: TRBD1; abundance: many; v_gene: TRBV20-1; j_gene: TRBJ1-5
CDR3nt: TGTGCCAGCTTAGCGGGAGGGAGCTCCTACGAGCAGTACTTC; CDR3aa: CASLAGGSSYEQYF; d_gene: TRBD2; abundance: many; v_gene: TRBV12-3/TRBV12-4; j_gene: TRBJ2-7
CDR3nt: TGTGCCAGCAGCGATGGACGGCTCTACGAGCAGTACTTC; CDR3aa: CASSDGRLYEQYF; d_gene: NA; abundance: many; v_gene: TRBV9; j_gene: TRBJ2-7
CDR3nt: TGTGCCAGCAGCCAAGGGACAGGGGACGAGCAGTACTTC; CDR3aa: CASSQGTGDEQYF; d_gene: TRBD1; abundance: few; v_gene: TRBV3-1; j_gene: TRBJ2-7
CDR3nt: TGTGCCAGCAGCCACGAGGGGCGCGGCTACACCTTC; CDR3aa: CASSHEGRGYTF; d_gene: NA; abundance: few; v_gene: TRBV6-5; j_gene: TRBJ1-2
CDR3nt: TGTGCCAGCAGCGGCCAGGCGACCTCTGGAAACACCATATATTTT; CDR3aa: CASSGQATSGNTIYF; d_gene: NA; abundance: NA; v_gene: TRBV7-2; j_gene: TRBJ1-3
CDR3nt: TGTGCCAGCACCCCGTTGACTAGGACAAAAAACGAGCAGTACTTC; CDR3aa: CASTPLTRTKNEQYF; d_gene: NA; abundance: many; v_gene: TRBV6-1; j_gene: TRBJ2-7
CDR3nt: TGCGCCAGCAGCTTGGGGCCAGGGGGCTTCTGGGAGCAGTACTTC; CDR3aa: CASSLGPGGFWEQYF; d_gene: TRBD1; abundance: many; v_gene: TRBV5-1; j_gene: TRBJ2-7
CDR3nt: TGCGCCAGCAGCTTGGCCAGTAGCGGGAGTAAAGAGACCCAGTACTTC; CDR3aa: CASSLASSGSKETQYF; d_gene: TRBD2; abundance: many; v_gene: TRBV5-1; j_gene: TRBJ2-5
CDR3nt: TGTGCCTGGAGCCTCGGCCTCGATCAGCCCCAGCATTTT; CDR3aa: CAWSLGLDQPQHF; d_gene: NA; abundance: few; v_gene: TRBV30; j_gene: TRBJ1-5
CDR3nt: TGTGCCAGCAGTTTAAACTCACTAGCGGGAGTACCCACAGATACGCAGTATTTT; CDR3aa: CASSLNSLAGVPTDTQYF; d_gene: TRBD2; abundance: NA; v_gene: TRBV27; j_gene: TRBJ2-3
CDR3nt: TGCAGCGTACCCCAGGGAATGGGCGAAGCTTTCTTT; CDR3aa: CSVPQGMGEAFF; d_gene: NA; abundance: NA; v_gene: TRBV29-1; j_gene: TRBJ1-1
CDR3nt: TGTGCCAGTAGGATGAACCGGGACCGTGTTCCTTTGCCCGCCGGGGAGCTGTTTTTT; CDR3aa: CASRMNRDRVPLPAGELFF; d_gene: NA; abundance: NA; v_gene: TRBV19; j_gene: TRBJ2-2
CDR3nt: TGTGCCAGCAGCGTTAACCGGTTAACAGATACGCAGTATTTT; CDR3aa: CASSVNRLTDTQYF; d_gene: NA; abundance: NA; v_gene: TRBV7-3; j_gene: TRBJ2-3
CDR3nt: TGTGCCAGCAGCCGGCGGGACACTGGAAACACCATATATTTT; CDR3aa: CASSRRDTGNTIYF; d_gene: NA; abundance: NA; v_gene: TRBV28; j_gene: TRBJ1-3
CDR3nt: TGTGCCAGCAGCGTAGGGAGTCTTAAGGACGAGCAGTACTTC; CDR3aa: CASSVGSLKDEQYF; d_gene: NA; abundance: few; v_gene: TRBV9; j_gene: TRBJ2-7
CDR3nt: TGTGCCAGCAAAACTAGCGGGAGAGGGGATACGCAGTATTTT; CDR3aa: CASKTSGRGDTQYF; d_gene: TRBD2; abundance: few; v_gene: TRBV6-2/TRBV6-3; j_gene: TRBJ2-3
CDR3nt: TGTGCCCGCAGCCGTTCTGGCCGAGAGACCCAGTACTTC; CDR3aa: CARSRSGRETQYF; d_gene: NA; abundance: NA; v_gene: TRBV7-9; j_gene: TRBJ2-5
CDR3nt: TGTGCCAGCAGCTTAGCACAGGGATGGGCCGGGGAGCTGTTTTTT; CDR3aa: CASSLAQGWAGELFF; d_gene: NA; abundance: many; v_gene: TRBV7-2; j_gene: TRBJ2-2
CDR3nt: TGCAGCGTTGAGAGGCCTAGCAATCAGCCCCAGCATTTT; CDR3aa: CSVERPSNQPQHF; d_gene: NA; abundance: NA; v_gene: TRBV29-1; j_gene: TRBJ1-5
CDR3nt: TGCAGTGCTCACCAGCCTGGCCGTCCCGAGCAGTACTTC; CDR3aa: CSAHQPGRPEQYF; d_gene: NA; abundance: few; v_gene: TRBV20-1; j_gene: TRBJ2-7
CDR3nt: TGCAGTGCTAGACAACTAGCGGCGAGCTCCTACGAGCAGTACTTC; CDR3aa: CSARQLAASSYEQYF; d_gene: TRBD2; abundance: few; v_gene: TRBV20-1; j_gene: TRBJ2-7
CDR3nt: TGTGCCAGCAGCTTTGTACCCGGGACAGGGATAGGGGGAGGTTTAGATACGCAGTATTTT; CDR3aa: CASSFVPGTGIGGGLDTQYF; d_gene: TRBD1; abundance: NA; v_gene: TRBV11-2; j_gene: TRBJ2-3
CDR3nt: TGTGCCACCCGCGGTCTAGCGGGACCCCTCGGAGAGCAGTTCTTC; CDR3aa: CATRGLAGPLGEQFF; d_gene: TRBD2; abundance: NA; v_gene: TRBV3-1; j_gene: TRBJ2-1
CDR3nt: TGCGCCAGCAGTCAAATAAGGAGCGGCTCCTACGAGCAGTACTTC; CDR3aa: CASSQIRSGSYEQYF; d_gene: NA; abundance: NA; v_gene: TRBV23-1; j_gene: TRBJ2-7
CDR3nt: TGTGCCAGCCGAATCCGGGACCACACAGATACGCAGTATTTT; CDR3aa: CASRIRDHTDTQYF; d_gene: NA; abundance: many; v_gene: TRBV6-5; j_gene: TRBJ2-3
CDR3nt: TGTGCCAGCAGCCCCGGACAGGGGAAAAATAACTATGGCTACACCTTC; CDR3aa: CASSPGQGKNNYGYTF; d_gene: TRBD1; abundance: few; v_gene: TRBV7-2; j_gene: TRBJ1-2
CDR3nt: TGCGCCAGCAGATACCAGGGGGCAAAGACCGGGGAGCTGTTTTTT; CDR3aa: CASRYQGAKTGELFF; d_gene: TRBD1; abundance: few; v_gene: TRBV4-1; j_gene: TRBJ2-2
CDR3nt: TGTGCGGAGGGGCAGACTAGCGGGAGTTCCCCTTCCTACAATGAGCAGTTCTTC; CDR3aa: CAEGQTSGSSPSYNEQFF; d_gene: TRBD2; abundance: many; v_gene: TRBV11-3; j_gene: TRBJ2-1
CDR3nt: TGCAGTGCTAGAGACGGTTACCAATTTTCACCCCTCCACTTT; CDR3aa: CSARDGYQFSPLHF; d_gene: NA; abundance: many; v_gene: TRBV20-1; j_gene: TRBJ1-6
CDR3nt: TGTGCCAGCAGTTTGGCACTAGCGGAAGTCACAGATACGCAGTATTTT; CDR3aa: CASSLALAEVTDTQYF; d_gene: TRBD2; abundance: many; v_gene: TRBV12-3/TRBV12-4; j_gene: TRBJ2-3
CDR3nt: TGTGCCAGCAGCTTAAGAGGCGGTGCCTCCTACGAGCAGTACTTC; CDR3aa: CASSLRGGASYEQYF; d_gene: NA; abundance: NA; v_gene: TRBV7-8; j_gene: TRBJ2-7
CDR3nt: TGTGCCAGCAGCCCCAGTTCGCGGGACAGGGGGTCGGAGACCCAGTACTTC; CDR3aa: CASSPSSRDRGSETQYF; d_gene: TRBD1; abundance: few; v_gene: TRBV5-5; j_gene: TRBJ2-5
CDR3nt: TGCGCCAGCAGCTGGCCGGAACTAGCGGGAGGCCTTCCCACAGATACGCAGTATTTT; CDR3aa: CASSWPELAGGLPTDTQYF; d_gene: TRBD2; abundance: many; v_gene: TRBV5-1; j_gene: TRBJ2-3
CDR3nt: TGCAGTGCTTCTAATGCAGGGGGCCCCCAGGGTGGCTACACCTTC; CDR3aa: CSASNAGGPQGGYTF; d_gene: TRBD1; abundance: many; v_gene: TRBV20-1; j_gene: TRBJ1-2
CDR3nt: TGTGCCAGCAGCCCACCCGGGACTGGTCTTTCCGAGCAGTACTTC; CDR3aa: CASSPPGTGLSEQYF; d_gene: NA; abundance: NA; v_gene: TRBV5-6; j_gene: TRBJ2-7
CDR3nt: TGTGCCAGCAGCTTAGCCAGGGGGCCGAATTCACCCCTCCACTTT; CDR3aa: CASSLARGPNSPLHF; d_gene: TRBD1; abundance: NA; v_gene: TRBV7-8; j_gene: TRBJ1-6
CDR3nt: TGTGCCTGGAGTGAGGGGGTAGCGGGATACAATGAGCAGTTCTTC; CDR3aa: CAWSEGVAGYNEQFF; d_gene: TRBD2; abundance: many; v_gene: TRBV30; j_gene: TRBJ2-1
CDR3nt: TGCAGCGTTGAGCCTAGCGGGTGGAACGAGCAGTACTTC; CDR3aa: CSVEPSGWNEQYF; d_gene: TRBD2; abundance: few; v_gene: TRBV29-1; j_gene: TRBJ2-7
CDR3nt: TGTGCCAGTAGTATTTGGGGCTTCTATGGCTACACCTTC; CDR3aa: CASSIWGFYGYTF; d_gene: NA; abundance: few; v_gene: TRBV19; j_gene: TRBJ1-2
CDR3nt: TGTGCCAGCAGTTTTCAGGGGGGAAGCACAGATACGCAGTATTTT; CDR3aa: CASSFQGGSTDTQYF; d_gene: NA; abundance: NA; v_gene: TRBV28; j_gene: TRBJ2-3
CDR3nt: TGCAGTGCTACCGGGACAGGAGCAAGCGGGATCGCAGATACGCAGTATTTT; CDR3aa: CSATGTGASGIADTQYF; d_gene: NA; abundance: many; v_gene: TRBV20-1; j_gene: TRBJ2-3
CDR3nt: TGCAGTGCTGGACAGGCTAGCACAGATACGCAGTATTTT; CDR3aa: CSAGQASTDTQYF; d_gene: TRBD1; abundance: many; v_gene: TRBV20-1; j_gene: TRBJ2-3
CDR3nt: TGTACATGCCGGGGGCAGGGAAACACCGGGGAGCTGTTTTTT; CDR3aa: CTCRGQGNTGELFF; d_gene: NA; abundance: NA; v_gene: TRBV6-2/TRBV6-3; j_gene: TRBJ2-2
CDR3nt: TGCAGTGCGAATCCGGGACAGGGATTAGAAGAGACCCAGTACTTC; CDR3aa: CSANPGQGLEETQYF; d_gene: TRBD1; abundance: NA; v_gene: TRBV20-1; j_gene: TRBJ2-5